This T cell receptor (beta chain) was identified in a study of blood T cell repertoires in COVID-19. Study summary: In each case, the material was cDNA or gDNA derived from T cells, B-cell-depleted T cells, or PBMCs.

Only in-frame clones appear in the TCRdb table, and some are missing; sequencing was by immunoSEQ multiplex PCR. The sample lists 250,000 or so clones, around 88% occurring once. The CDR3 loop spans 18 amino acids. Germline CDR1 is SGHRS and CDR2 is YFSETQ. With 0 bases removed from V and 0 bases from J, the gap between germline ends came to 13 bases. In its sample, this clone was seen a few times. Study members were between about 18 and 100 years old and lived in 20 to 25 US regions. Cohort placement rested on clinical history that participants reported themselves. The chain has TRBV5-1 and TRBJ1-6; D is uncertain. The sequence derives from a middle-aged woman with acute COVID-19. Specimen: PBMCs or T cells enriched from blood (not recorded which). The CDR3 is CASSLGETGSSYNSPLHF. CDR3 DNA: TGCGCCAGCAGCTTGGGGGAGACGGGGAGCTCCTATAATTCACCCCTCCACTTT.